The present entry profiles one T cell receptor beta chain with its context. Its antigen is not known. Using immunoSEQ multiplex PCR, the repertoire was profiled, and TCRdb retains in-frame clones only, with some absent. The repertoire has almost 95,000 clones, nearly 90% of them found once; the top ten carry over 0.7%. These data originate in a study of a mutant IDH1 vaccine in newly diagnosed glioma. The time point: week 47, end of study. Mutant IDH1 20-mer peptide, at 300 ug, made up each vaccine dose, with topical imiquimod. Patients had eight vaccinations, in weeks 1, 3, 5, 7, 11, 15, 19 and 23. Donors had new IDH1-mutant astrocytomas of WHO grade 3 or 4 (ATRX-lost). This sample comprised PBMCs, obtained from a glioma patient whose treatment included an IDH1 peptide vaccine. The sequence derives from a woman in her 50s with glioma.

The DNA for the CDR3 is TGTGCCATCAGTGAGAGAGACAGGGGCAATGAGCAGTTCTTC. Translation gives CAISERDRGNEQFF. The V call is TRBV10-3, the J call TRBJ2-1; the match to TRBD1 covers 8 bases. Germline trimming cut 2 bases from V and 6 bases from J; bases unmatched to any gene: 3. Germline CDR1 is ENHRY and CDR2 is SYGVKD. This CDR3 region has 14 residues.